This TCR beta chain derives from a study of post-analysis software for immune sequencing data. Study outcomes and limitations: Four to six TRBV segments appeared more often in patients than in controls, and TRBV5-6, TRBV5-1 and TRBV20-1 were among these.

TCR beta cDNA libraries included unique molecular identifiers. TCRdb re-called the PCR reads with MiXCR, one entry per CDR3 protein. The sample has about 820,000 distinct CDR3 sequences; roughly 50% are singletons. A word on this clonotype: No antigen is known for it.

The V and J ends lost 5 bases and 4 bases respectively, with 20 bases between them. CDR3 length: 17 residues. The TCR was taken from a girl aged 5 to 17 with multiple sclerosis. Sequences were obtained from blood. This chain links TRBV12-3 or TRBV12-4 with TRBJ1-4; D unclear. CDR3 sequence: CASSPRPGPDRNEKLFF. CDR3 DNA sequence: TGTGCCAGCAGTCCAAGGCCTGGGCCAGATCGTAATGAAAAACTGTTTTTT.